This is a list of T cell receptor beta chains from one sample in a study of CD8 T cells in Susac syndrome. TCRdb ran MiXCR on the immunoSEQ multiplex PCR reads and lists one entry per CDR3 protein. In the table there are approximately 220,000 distinct CDR3 sequences, more than 85% of which are singletons. The sequencing input was CD8+ T cells from PBMCs. The origin of the receptors is a human donor with multiple sclerosis. CDR3s include the opening cysteine and the closing phenylalanine or tryptophan. The order of the fields is J gene, D gene, clone size, V gene, CDR3 DNA, CDR3 protein. The D gene is left open where the match is weak. Expanded clones get a size class; other rows say once, few or many, or leave the size out.

j_call: TRBJ1-5; d_call: -; clone_size: once; v_call: TRBV4-1; cdr3_nt: TGCGCCAGCAGCCAAGCCGGGCAGACAAATCAGCCCCAGCATTTT; cdr3_aa: CASSQAGQTNQPQHF
j_call: TRBJ2-2; d_call: -; clone_size: -; v_call: TRBV5-6; cdr3_nt: TGTGCCAGCAGGGGGAGGGGGGCCGGGGAGCTGTTTTTT; cdr3_aa: CASRGRGAGELFF
j_call: TRBJ2-2; d_call: -; clone_size: once; v_call: TRBV2; cdr3_nt: TGTGCCAGCACGTGGCTAAACACCGGGGAGCTGTTTTTT; cdr3_aa: CASTWLNTGELFF
j_call: TRBJ1-4; d_call: -; clone_size: -; v_call: TRBV9; cdr3_nt: TGTGCCAGCAGTGCAGGGATAGGTGAAAAACTGTTTTTT; cdr3_aa: CASSAGIGEKLFF
j_call: TRBJ1-1; d_call: -; clone_size: -; v_call: TRBV12-3/TRBV12-4; cdr3_nt: TGTGCCAGCAGTTTCCACCAGGGGACTGAAGCTTTCTTT; cdr3_aa: CASSFHQGTEAFF
j_call: TRBJ1-3; d_call: -; clone_size: -; v_call: TRBV9; cdr3_nt: TGTGCCAGCAGCGACAATCTGAGGGGATCCGGAAACACCATATATTTT; cdr3_aa: CASSDNLRGSGNTIYF
j_call: TRBJ2-3; d_call: TRBD2; clone_size: -; v_call: TRBV7-2; cdr3_nt: TGTGCCAGCAGCTTAAAGGCTAGCGGGATTGGCACAGATACGCAGTATTTT; cdr3_aa: CASSLKASGIGTDTQYF
j_call: TRBJ1-1; d_call: TRBD1; clone_size: -; v_call: TRBV15; cdr3_nt: TGTGCCACCAGCCCAGGCAGGGGGGACACTGAAGCTTTCTTT; cdr3_aa: CATSPGRGDTEAFF
j_call: TRBJ1-2; d_call: TRBD1; clone_size: -; v_call: TRBV20-1; cdr3_nt: TGCAGTGCCCCGGGGCAGGGGGCTTTTTCAGCTAACTATGGCTACACCTTC; cdr3_aa: CSAPGQGAFSANYGYTF
j_call: TRBJ2-4; d_call: TRBD1; clone_size: -; v_call: TRBV30; cdr3_nt: TGTGCCTGGAGGACTCGGGACAGACTACAACTAGCCAAAAACATTCAGTACTTC; cdr3_aa: CAWRTRDRLQLAKNIQYF
j_call: TRBJ2-7; d_call: -; clone_size: -; v_call: TRBV2; cdr3_nt: TGTGCCAGCAAAAGCTACACCGACAGCTACTACGAGCAGTACTTC; cdr3_aa: CASKSYTDSYYEQYF
j_call: TRBJ1-5; d_call: TRBD1; clone_size: -; v_call: TRBV13; cdr3_nt: TGTACCAGCAGCTCCGGGACAGGGTGGCTCCATTTT; cdr3_aa: CTSSSGTGWLHF
j_call: TRBJ1-2; d_call: -; clone_size: -; v_call: TRBV7-9; cdr3_nt: TGTGCCAGCAGCCCAAGCGACCCTGGAAATGGCTACACCTTC; cdr3_aa: CASSPSDPGNGYTF
j_call: TRBJ1-2; d_call: -; clone_size: -; v_call: TRBV14; cdr3_nt: TGTGCCAGCAGCCAAGCCGAGAACTATGGCTACACCTTC; cdr3_aa: CASSQAENYGYTF
j_call: TRBJ2-4; d_call: -; clone_size: -; v_call: TRBV7-9; cdr3_nt: TGTGCCAGCAGCTCCCGGGAGCGCGACAGGGACATTCAGTACTTC; cdr3_aa: CASSSRERDRDIQYF
j_call: TRBJ2-5; d_call: -; clone_size: -; v_call: TRBV6-1; cdr3_nt: TGTGCCAGCAGTGAAGGTCCGGGGGTCCAAGAGACCCAGTACTTC; cdr3_aa: CASSEGPGVQETQYF
j_call: TRBJ2-2; d_call: TRBD2; clone_size: -; v_call: TRBV12-3/TRBV12-4; cdr3_nt: TGTGCCAGCACGGAGACTAGCGGACGGACCGGGGAGCTGTTTTTT; cdr3_aa: CASTETSGRTGELFF
j_call: TRBJ2-3; d_call: TRBD2; clone_size: -; v_call: TRBV12-3/TRBV12-4; cdr3_nt: TGTGCCAGCAGTTTGCCCGGACTAGCGGGGGACACAGATACGCAGTATTTT; cdr3_aa: CASSLPGLAGDTDTQYF
j_call: TRBJ2-5; d_call: TRBD2; clone_size: -; v_call: TRBV12-3/TRBV12-4; cdr3_nt: TGTGCCAGCAGTTTAGGCGGGGGGCCGTACCAAGAGACCCAGTACTTC; cdr3_aa: CASSLGGGPYQETQYF
j_call: TRBJ2-3; d_call: TRBD2; clone_size: -; v_call: TRBV11-2; cdr3_nt: TGTGCCAGCAGCCCTAGGACTAGCGGGAGGAGCGCAGATACGCAGTATTTT; cdr3_aa: CASSPRTSGRSADTQYF
j_call: TRBJ2-1; d_call: -; clone_size: few; v_call: TRBV6-2/TRBV6-3; cdr3_nt: TGTGCCAGCACCCTTATCGGCGTAAATGAGCAGTTCTTC; cdr3_aa: CASTLIGVNEQFF
j_call: TRBJ1-6; d_call: TRBD1; clone_size: -; v_call: TRBV30; cdr3_nt: TGTGCCCCTGAGACCGGGACAGGGGACTCACCCCTCCACTTT; cdr3_aa: CAPETGTGDSPLHF
j_call: TRBJ2-7; d_call: -; clone_size: -; v_call: TRBV7-9; cdr3_nt: TGTGCCAGCAGCCACCGGGACTCTCCATACGAGCAGTACTTC; cdr3_aa: CASSHRDSPYEQYF
j_call: TRBJ2-7; d_call: TRBD2; clone_size: -; v_call: TRBV10-3; cdr3_nt: TGTGCCATCAGTGAATCGATTGCGGGGGCCTACGAGCAGTACTTC; cdr3_aa: CAISESIAGAYEQYF
j_call: TRBJ2-2; d_call: -; clone_size: -; v_call: TRBV3-1; cdr3_nt: TGTGCCAGCGGAAGGGGGTCCAACACCGGGGAGCTGTTTTTT; cdr3_aa: CASGRGSNTGELFF
j_call: TRBJ2-6; d_call: TRBD1; clone_size: -; v_call: TRBV29-1; cdr3_nt: TGCAGCGTGAACGGACAGGCCGGTGGCTCTGGGGCCAACGTCCTGACTTTC; cdr3_aa: CSVNGQAGGSGANVLTF
j_call: TRBJ2-2; d_call: -; clone_size: once; v_call: TRBV9; cdr3_nt: TGTGCCAGCAGCCACCCCACCGACGGGGTGGACACCGGGGAGCTGTTTTTT; cdr3_aa: CASSHPTDGVDTGELFF
j_call: TRBJ1-1; d_call: -; clone_size: -; v_call: TRBV15; cdr3_nt: TGTGCCACCAGCAGGGACCGCACTGAAGCTTTCTTT; cdr3_aa: CATSRDRTEAFF
j_call: TRBJ2-7; d_call: TRBD2; clone_size: -; v_call: TRBV4-1; cdr3_nt: TGCGCCAGCAGCCAAGATTGGGCTAGCGGAACCCAAGACCACTACGAGCAGTACTTC; cdr3_aa: CASSQDWASGTQDHYEQYF
j_call: TRBJ1-2; d_call: -; clone_size: -; v_call: TRBV19; cdr3_nt: TGTGCCAGTAGTCCAGCGGGGGATGGCTACACCTTC; cdr3_aa: CASSPAGDGYTF
j_call: TRBJ1-2; d_call: -; clone_size: once; v_call: TRBV29-1; cdr3_nt: TGCAGCGTTGAAGGACAGGAAGTCTATGGCTACACCTTC; cdr3_aa: CSVEGQEVYGYTF
j_call: TRBJ2-1; d_call: -; clone_size: -; v_call: TRBV20-1; cdr3_nt: TGCAGTGCTAGAGATTTGGACAATCCGTGGTATGAGCAGTTCTTC; cdr3_aa: CSARDLDNPWYEQFF
j_call: TRBJ2-1; d_call: -; clone_size: -; v_call: TRBV19; cdr3_nt: TGTGCCAGTAGTATAGCGGGGGTTGAGCAGTTCTTC; cdr3_aa: CASSIAGVEQFF
j_call: TRBJ1-5; d_call: -; clone_size: -; v_call: TRBV19; cdr3_nt: TGTGCCAGTAGTGACCGCACAGACAATCAGCCCCAGCATTTT; cdr3_aa: CASSDRTDNQPQHF
j_call: TRBJ2-2; d_call: TRBD2; clone_size: few; v_call: TRBV29-1; cdr3_nt: TGCAGCGCTGCGCGGGAGACCGGGGAGCTGTTTTTT; cdr3_aa: CSAARETGELFF
j_call: TRBJ2-1; d_call: TRBD2; clone_size: once; v_call: TRBV12-3/TRBV12-4; cdr3_nt: TGTGCCAGCAGTTCCAAACCGGGACTAGCCCGGGAGATCAATGAGCAGTTCTTC; cdr3_aa: CASSSKPGLAREINEQFF
j_call: TRBJ2-7; d_call: TRBD1; clone_size: -; v_call: TRBV9; cdr3_nt: TGTGCCAGCAGCGCGGGGACAGTGTCCTACGAGCAGTACTTC; cdr3_aa: CASSAGTVSYEQYF
j_call: TRBJ2-3; d_call: -; clone_size: -; v_call: TRBV2; cdr3_nt: TGTGCCAGCAGAACAGGGTCCGGGACAGATACGCAGTATTTT; cdr3_aa: CASRTGSGTDTQYF
j_call: TRBJ1-2; d_call: TRBD1; clone_size: once; v_call: TRBV3-1; cdr3_nt: TGTGCCAGCAGCTCTTACCGGGACAGGACGAACTATGGCTACACCTTC; cdr3_aa: CASSSYRDRTNYGYTF
j_call: TRBJ2-3; d_call: -; clone_size: -; v_call: TRBV5-4; cdr3_nt: TGTGCCAGCAGCTCGGGGGGCATTACAGATACGCAGTATTTT; cdr3_aa: CASSSGGITDTQYF
j_call: TRBJ1-4; d_call: -; clone_size: -; v_call: TRBV6-5; cdr3_nt: TGTGCCAGCAGTTACCGTACAGCGGATGAAAAACTGTTTTTT; cdr3_aa: CASSYRTADEKLFF
j_call: TRBJ2-7; d_call: TRBD2; clone_size: -; v_call: TRBV4-1; cdr3_nt: TGCGCCAGCAGCCAAGATACACTAGCGGCTTCCTACGAGCAGTACTTC; cdr3_aa: CASSQDTLAASYEQYF
j_call: TRBJ2-3; d_call: -; clone_size: -; v_call: TRBV6-5; cdr3_nt: TGTGCCAGCAGTTACTCGAAGGGGGATACGCAGTATTTT; cdr3_aa: CASSYSKGDTQYF
j_call: TRBJ1-2; d_call: -; clone_size: -; v_call: TRBV29-1; cdr3_nt: TGCAGCGTTGAAGTACGGACAGAGTTAAACTATGGCTACACCTTC; cdr3_aa: CSVEVRTELNYGYTF
j_call: TRBJ1-2; d_call: -; clone_size: -; v_call: TRBV9; cdr3_nt: TGTGCCAGCAGCGGTTGGGAGCGGGACTATGGCTACACCTTC; cdr3_aa: CASSGWERDYGYTF
j_call: TRBJ2-7; d_call: -; clone_size: -; v_call: TRBV6-6; cdr3_nt: TGTGCCAGCTTAGGCCCCCGCGAGCAGTACTTC; cdr3_aa: CASLGPREQYF
j_call: TRBJ2-3; d_call: -; clone_size: few; v_call: TRBV24-1; cdr3_nt: TGTGCCACCAGTTATGACAACACAGATACGCAGTATTTT; cdr3_aa: CATSYDNTDTQYF
j_call: TRBJ2-7; d_call: -; clone_size: -; v_call: TRBV5-4; cdr3_nt: TGTGCCAGCAGCTTGTGGGTGGGCAGTTACGAGCAGTACTTC; cdr3_aa: CASSLWVGSYEQYF
j_call: TRBJ2-5; d_call: TRBD2; clone_size: -; v_call: TRBV4-1; cdr3_nt: TGCGCCAGCAGCCGAGGGACTAGCTCGAGAGAGACCCAGTACTTC; cdr3_aa: CASSRGTSSRETQYF
j_call: TRBJ2-7; d_call: -; clone_size: few; v_call: TRBV10-2; cdr3_nt: TGCGCCAGCGGTAGCGGAGCCTACGAGCAGTACTTC; cdr3_aa: CASGSGAYEQYF
j_call: TRBJ2-3; d_call: TRBD2; clone_size: -; v_call: TRBV12-3/TRBV12-4; cdr3_nt: TGTGCCAGCACCAAAGCGGGGATCACAGATACGCAGTATTTT; cdr3_aa: CASTKAGITDTQYF
j_call: TRBJ1-4; d_call: -; clone_size: -; v_call: TRBV7-2; cdr3_nt: TGTGCCAGCAGCTTAGATATGCAGAAGAGGGGTGAAAAACTGTTTTTT; cdr3_aa: CASSLDMQKRGEKLFF
j_call: TRBJ2-3; d_call: TRBD2; clone_size: -; v_call: TRBV11-2; cdr3_nt: TGTGCCAGCAGCTTAGGAGGCGGGGGTGGCGATACGCAGTATTTT; cdr3_aa: CASSLGGGGGDTQYF
j_call: TRBJ1-1; d_call: -; clone_size: -; v_call: TRBV13; cdr3_nt: TGTGCCAGCAGCTCTAGACAGGTCAACACTGAAGCTTTCTTT; cdr3_aa: CASSSRQVNTEAFF
j_call: TRBJ2-1; d_call: -; clone_size: -; v_call: TRBV6-4; cdr3_nt: TGTGCCAACAGTGACCGGCTAGGGGCGGGCTACAATGAGCAGTTCTTC; cdr3_aa: CANSDRLGAGYNEQFF
j_call: TRBJ1-5; d_call: TRBD1; clone_size: -; v_call: TRBV25-1; cdr3_nt: TGTGCCAGCAGTGAATCAGGGGACAGGGGGCTGTATAGCAATCAGCCCCAGCATTTT; cdr3_aa: CASSESGDRGLYSNQPQHF
j_call: TRBJ2-3; d_call: -; clone_size: once; v_call: TRBV13; cdr3_nt: TGTGCCAGCAGCACATCCGAAGGGACCAACACAGATACGCAGTATTTT; cdr3_aa: CASSTSEGTNTDTQYF
j_call: TRBJ2-5; d_call: -; clone_size: -; v_call: TRBV14; cdr3_nt: TGTGCCAGCAGCCACGCTCCGCTGGAGACCCAGTACTTC; cdr3_aa: CASSHAPLETQYF
j_call: TRBJ1-1; d_call: -; clone_size: -; v_call: TRBV29-1; cdr3_nt: TGCAGCGTTGATGTCCAAAGCAGAGCTTTCTTT; cdr3_aa: CSVDVQSRAFF